These 4 T cell receptor beta chains originate from one sample sequenced in a study of blood T cell repertoires in COVID-19. TCRdb keeps only in-frame clones here, not all; method: immunoSEQ multiplex PCR. This repertoire shows roughly 170,000 clones, roughly 84% found once; its top ten account for approximately 18%. Material: PBMCs or T cells enriched from blood (not recorded which). The receptors come from a man aged 55 to 70 who had recovered from COVID-19.

The J gene is TRBJ2-2, the V gene TRBV5-6; possibly TRBD1 for D (7 bases). The germline CDR1 and CDR2 sequences are SGHDT and YYEEEE. The CDR3 has 16 amino acids. Trimming pared 3 bases from V and 3 bases from J, leaving 15 bases between. Here the CDR3 reads CASSSGGGRDTGELFF. Written as DNA, the CDR3 is TGTGCCAGCAGCTCTGGAGGGGGCCGGGACACCGGGGAGCTGTTTTTT.

The V and J genes are TRBV14 and TRBJ1-4; TRBD1 aligns across 7 bases. Per germline, CDR1 SGHDN and CDR2 FVKESK. The CDR3 runs to 16 residues. V lost 1 base and J lost 8; bases outside the gene matches: 10. CDR3 bases: TGTGCCAGCAGCCAAGGGGCAGGGGGGATTTCGGAAAAACTGTTTTTT. It specifies CASSQGAGGISEKLFF.

The V and J genes are TRBV27 and TRBJ2-1; 8 positions match TRBD2. This CDR3 is built from 15 residues. Germline assignment: CDR1 MNHEY and CDR2 SMNVEV (reference sequence). V gave up 7 bases and J gave up 6 bases; unmatched junction bases: 11. The CDR3 nucleotides read TGTGCCAGCACCGTCAGACTAGCGACGAGCAATGAGCAGTTCTTC. It yields the protein CASTVRLATSNEQFF.

At least ten counts were recorded for this clone. V is TRBV7-9 and J is TRBJ2-5; 7 bases match TRBD1. The CDR3 spans 14 residues. The V and J ends lost 8 bases and 5 bases, in that order; junction bases with no gene match: 11. The germline V gene has CDR1 SEHNR and CDR2 FQNEAQ (reference sequence). In nucleotides, the CDR3 is TGTGCCAGCTCCTTTCCCGGGACAGTGGAGACCCAGTACTTC. This sequence encodes CASSFPGTVETQYF.